The 12 T cell receptor beta chains presented below share a single source sample, sequenced in a study of blood T cells in healthy people across ages. Alongside a J-beta primer mix, a sample-barcoded 5' primer served in a second PCR lasting 7 to 11 cycles. Via MiXCR, TCRdb re-called the 5' RACE reads, giving one row per CDR3 protein. The data hold 750,000 to 950,000 distinct CDR3 sequences, with 40% to 65% observed a single time. What was sequenced was blood. Receptor source: a man older than 75 in good health.

The chain combines TRBV6-5 with TRBJ2-1; 9 positions match TRBD2. Per germline, CDR1 MNHEY and CDR2 SVGAGI. V was clipped by 4 bases and J by 2 bases; unmatched bases: 15. This CDR3 contains 19 residues. The CDR3 sequence: CASSLVLAGLPSPYNEQFF. The CDR3 DNA sequence: TGTGCCAGCAGTTTGGTGCTAGCGGGACTCCCCTCCCCCTACAATGAGCAGTTCTTC.

With respect to this clonotype: This may stem from a read error, because a much larger clone lies one nucleotide away. The chain employs TRBV29-1 and TRBJ2-3, with D perhaps TRBD2 (6 bases). CDR3 length equals 13 residues. Trimming removed 4 bases at V and 14 bases at J, with 22 bases between. Germline lookup yields CDR1 SQVTM and CDR2 ANQGSEA. The DNA for the CDR3 is TGCAGCGTTGGAGGAGGGAGAGTCGGAGACGCGTATTTT. Its translation is CSVGGGRVGDAYF.

This clonotype has only a few counts. J is TRBJ2-7 and V is TRBV7-8; TRBD2 matches 7 bases. Trimming cost V 2 bases and J 2 bases; bases outside gene matches: 9. Germline V gene lookup returns CDR1 SGHVS and CDR2 FQNEAQ. This CDR3 has 16 amino acids. CDR3 loop: CASSLLTGGGTYEQYF. CDR3 sequence (DNA): TGTGCCAGCAGCTTATTGACGGGAGGAGGAACCTACGAGCAGTACTTC.

The sample holds a few counts of this clonotype. This chain links TRBV20-1 with TRBJ2-1; D not certain. The CDR3 is 11 amino acids. CDR1 and CDR2 from the germline V gene are DFQATT and SNEGSKA (reference sequence). The ends were cut back, 6 bases at V and 6 bases at J, with 9 bases in the middle. The CDR3 protein is CSAAGVNEQFF. The CDR3 DNA reads as TGCAGTGCAGCTGGCGTCAATGAGCAGTTCTTC.

On this clonotype itself: An end of the junction does not agree with germline; a read error may underlie this. This chain connects TRBV6-1 to TRBJ2-5, with 9 bases lining up with TRBD2. CDR1 and CDR2 (germline): MNHNS, SASEGT. The CDR3 is made up of 14 amino acids. CDR3 sequence (DNA): TGTGCCGGCAGGGGACTAGCTGTACAAGAGACCCAGTACTTC. Encoded protein: CAGRGLAVQETQYF.

V and J are TRBV11-2 and TRBJ2-1, with 11 bases identical to TRBD2. This CDR3 has 17 residues. CDR1 SGHAT and CDR2 FQNNGV come from the germline V gene. Germline trimming cut 5 bases from V and 0 bases from J; bases unmatched to any gene: 6. CDR3 DNA: TGTGCCAGCAGCCCTTGGACTAGCGGGCACTCCTACAATGAGCAGTTCTTC. This sequence encodes CASSPWTSGHSYNEQFF.

This clonotype was seen only a few times. V and J are TRBV7-2 and TRBJ2-1; the match to TRBD1 covers 12 bases. The V and J ends lost 5 bases and 10 bases, in that order; junction bases with no gene match: 12. Germline V gives CDR1 SGHTA, CDR2 FQGNSA. The CDR3 runs to 16 residues. CDR3 bases: TGTGCCAGCAGCCCACCGGGACAGGGGGCTGCCGGGGAGCAGTTCTTC. Amino acids: CASSPPGQGAAGEQFF.

The chain links TRBV3-1 to TRBJ2-7, with 7 bases identical to TRBD1. CDR3 length: 13 residues. The V gene's germline CDR1 is LGHDT and CDR2 YNNKEL (reference sequence). Trimming cost V 2 bases and J 3 bases; bases outside gene matches: 1. DNA for the CDR3: TGTGCCAGCAGCCAAACAGGGGACTACGAGCAGTACTTC. This gives the protein CASSQTGDYEQYF.

V and J are TRBV5-6 and TRBJ2-3, with TRBD2 matching over 8 bases. With 4 bases clipped from V and 8 bases from J, the junction kept 6 bases outside the gene matches. This CDR3 region has 13 residues. Germline-derived CDR1 and CDR2 are SGHDT and YYEEEE. The CDR3 reads CASSPTGGLTQYF. The CDR3 bases are TGTGCCAGCAGCCCCACGGGGGGGCTTACGCAGTATTTT.

The DNA for the CDR3 is TGTGCCAGCAGTAGGGGCAGGGACGTCTATGGCTACACCTTC. Protein: CASSRGRDVYGYTF. The chain links TRBV2 to TRBJ1-2; D may be TRBD1 (5 bases). Germline loops: CDR1 SNHLY, CDR2 FYNNEI. V was trimmed by 5 bases and J by 4 bases, leaving 14 bases between them. The CDR3 is made up of 14 amino acids.

J is TRBJ1-1 and V is TRBV12-3 or TRBV12-4; TRBD1 matches at 9 bases. This CDR3 has 15 amino acids. V dropped 6 bases and J dropped 0; count of bases not matched to a gene: 5. CDR3 residues: CASSGTGPMNTEAFF. The CDR3 DNA sequence: TGTGCCAGCAGCGGGACAGGGCCTATGAACACTGAAGCTTTCTTT.

The V call is TRBV5-1, the J call TRBJ2-1; a possible D gene is TRBD2 (6 bases). This CDR3 region has 15 residues. Trimming removed 4 bases from V and 5 bases from J, with 16 bases in between. The germline gives CDR1 SGHRS, CDR2 YFSETQ. The CDR3 coding sequence is TGCGCCAGCAGCATACGGGAGTATTGGAACAATGAGCAGTTCTTC. Its translation: CASSIREYWNNEQFF.